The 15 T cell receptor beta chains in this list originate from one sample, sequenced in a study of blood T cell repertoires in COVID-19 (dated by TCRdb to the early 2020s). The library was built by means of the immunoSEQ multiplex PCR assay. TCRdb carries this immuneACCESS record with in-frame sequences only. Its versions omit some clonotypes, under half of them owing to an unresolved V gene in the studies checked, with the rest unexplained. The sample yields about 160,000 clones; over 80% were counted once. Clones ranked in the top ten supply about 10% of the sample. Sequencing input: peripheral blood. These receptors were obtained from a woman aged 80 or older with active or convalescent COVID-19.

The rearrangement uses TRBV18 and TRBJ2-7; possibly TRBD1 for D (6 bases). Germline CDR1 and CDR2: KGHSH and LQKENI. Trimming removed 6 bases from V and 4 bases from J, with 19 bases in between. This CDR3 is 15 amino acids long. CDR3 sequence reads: CASSLRDTGGYEQYF. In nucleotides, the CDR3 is TGTGCCAGCTCGCTCCGGGACACCGGCGGGTACGAGCAGTACTTC.

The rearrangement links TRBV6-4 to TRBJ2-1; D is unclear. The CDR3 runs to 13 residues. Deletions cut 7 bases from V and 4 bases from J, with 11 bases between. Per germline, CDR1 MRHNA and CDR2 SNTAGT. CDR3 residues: CASKDDKYNEQFF. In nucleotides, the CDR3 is TGTGCCAGCAAGGATGACAAATACAATGAGCAGTTCTTC.

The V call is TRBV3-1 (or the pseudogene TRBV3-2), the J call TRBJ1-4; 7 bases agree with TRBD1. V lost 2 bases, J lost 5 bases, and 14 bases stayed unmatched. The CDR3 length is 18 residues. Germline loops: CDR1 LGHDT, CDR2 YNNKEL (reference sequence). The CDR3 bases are TGTGCCAGCAGCCAAAAAGGGGGCAGAGGCCCTACGAATGAAAAACTGTTTTTT. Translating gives CASSQKGGRGPTNEKLFF.

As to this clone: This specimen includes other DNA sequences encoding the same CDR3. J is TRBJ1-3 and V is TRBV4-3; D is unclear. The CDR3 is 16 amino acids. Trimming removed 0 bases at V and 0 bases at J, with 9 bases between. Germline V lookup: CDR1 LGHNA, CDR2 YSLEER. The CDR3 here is CASSQEAGSSGNTIYF. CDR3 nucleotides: TGCGCCAGCAGCCAAGAGGCGGGGTCCTCTGGAAACACCATATATTTT.

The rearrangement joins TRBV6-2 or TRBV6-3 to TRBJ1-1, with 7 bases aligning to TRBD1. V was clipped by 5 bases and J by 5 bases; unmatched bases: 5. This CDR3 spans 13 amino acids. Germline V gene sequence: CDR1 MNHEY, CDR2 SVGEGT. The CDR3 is CASSTGVVTEAFF. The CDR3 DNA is TGTGCCAGCAGTACAGGGGTGGTAACTGAAGCTTTCTTT.

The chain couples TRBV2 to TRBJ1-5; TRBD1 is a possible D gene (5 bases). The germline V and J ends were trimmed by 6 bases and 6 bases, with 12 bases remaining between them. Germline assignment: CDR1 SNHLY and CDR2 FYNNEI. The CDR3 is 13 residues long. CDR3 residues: CASRDTGGQPQHF. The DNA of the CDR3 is TGTGCCAGCAGGGACACGGGGGGTCAGCCCCAGCATTTT.

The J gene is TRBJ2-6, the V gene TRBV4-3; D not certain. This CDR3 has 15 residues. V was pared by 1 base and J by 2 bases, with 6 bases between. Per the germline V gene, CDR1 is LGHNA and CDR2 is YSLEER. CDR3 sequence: CASSQGHTGANVLTF. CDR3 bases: TGCGCCAGCAGCCAAGGACACACTGGGGCCAACGTCCTGACTTTC.

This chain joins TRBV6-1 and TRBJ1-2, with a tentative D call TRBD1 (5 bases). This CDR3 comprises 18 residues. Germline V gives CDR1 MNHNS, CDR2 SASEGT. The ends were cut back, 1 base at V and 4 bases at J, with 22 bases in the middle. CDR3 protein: CASSEGAAGILVLYGYTF. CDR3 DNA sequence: TGTGCCAGCAGTGAAGGGGCGGCAGGGATCCTCGTACTCTATGGCTACACCTTC.

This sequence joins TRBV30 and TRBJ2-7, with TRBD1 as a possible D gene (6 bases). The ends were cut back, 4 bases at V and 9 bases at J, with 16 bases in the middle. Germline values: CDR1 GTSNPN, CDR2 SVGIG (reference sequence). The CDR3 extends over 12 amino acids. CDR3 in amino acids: CAWNLQGIGQYF. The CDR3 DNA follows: TGTGCCTGGAACCTACAGGGTATAGGGCAGTACTTC.

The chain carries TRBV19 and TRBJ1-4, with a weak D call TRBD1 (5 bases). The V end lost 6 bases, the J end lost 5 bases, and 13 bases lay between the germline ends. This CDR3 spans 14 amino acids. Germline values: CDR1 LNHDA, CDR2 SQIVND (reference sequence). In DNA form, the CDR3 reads TGTGCCAGTAGACCGGGCAGGGAAAATGAAAAACTGTTTTTT. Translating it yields CASRPGRENEKLFF.

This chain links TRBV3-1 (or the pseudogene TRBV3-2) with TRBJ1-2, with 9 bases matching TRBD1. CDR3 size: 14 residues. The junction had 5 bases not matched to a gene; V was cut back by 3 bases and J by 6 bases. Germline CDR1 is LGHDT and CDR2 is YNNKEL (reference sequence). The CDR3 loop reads CASSQRDRAHGYTF. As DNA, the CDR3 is TGTGCCAGCAGCCAGAGGGACAGGGCCCATGGCTACACCTTC.

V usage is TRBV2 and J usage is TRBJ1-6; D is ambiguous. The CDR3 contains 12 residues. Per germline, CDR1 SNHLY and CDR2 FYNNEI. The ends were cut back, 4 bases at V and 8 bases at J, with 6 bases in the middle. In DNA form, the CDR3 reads TGTGCCAGCAGTGCACCAGATTCACCCCTCCACTTT. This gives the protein CASSAPDSPLHF.

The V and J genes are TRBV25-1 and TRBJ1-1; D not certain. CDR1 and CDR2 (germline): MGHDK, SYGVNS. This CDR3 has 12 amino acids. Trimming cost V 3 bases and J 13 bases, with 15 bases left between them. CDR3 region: CASSDDQRSGFF. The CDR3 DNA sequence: TGTGCCAGCAGTGATGATCAGAGATCGGGTTTCTTT.

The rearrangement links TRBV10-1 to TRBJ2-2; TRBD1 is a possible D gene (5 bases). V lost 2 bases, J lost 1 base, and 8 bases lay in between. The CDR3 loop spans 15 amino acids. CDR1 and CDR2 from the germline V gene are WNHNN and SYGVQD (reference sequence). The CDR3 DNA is TGCGCCAGCAGTGAGGACAGACTGAACACCGGGGAGCTGTTTTTT. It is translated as CASSEDRLNTGELFF.

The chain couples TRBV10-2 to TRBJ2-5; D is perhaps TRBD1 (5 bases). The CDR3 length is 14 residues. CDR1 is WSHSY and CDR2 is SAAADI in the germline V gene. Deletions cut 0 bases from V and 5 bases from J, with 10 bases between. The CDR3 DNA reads TGCGCCAGCAGTGAGTCGAGGACACCCGAGACCCAGTACTTC. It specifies CASSESRTPETQYF.